This TCR beta chain appears in the sequencing data of a study of shared clonotypes between healthy human individuals (dated by TCRdb to about 2020). Background for the entire study: The cohort comprised a couple of women and three men aged 18 to 49 years. To increase sequencing depth and limit assay-specific biases, TCR repertoire library preparation and sequencing were carried out by different laboratories using diverse techniques. To estimate repertoire size and how much clonotype sharing occurs between individuals, the study deeply sequenced the blood TCR repertoires of several healthy adults. Leukapheresis yielded between about 0.85 and 10 billion PBMCs per donor.

Using the deep immunoSEQ assay, multiplex PCR amplified TCR CDR3 regions from genomic DNA. Genomic DNA extracted from each cell subset was distributed evenly over all wells of several immunoSEQ 96-well plates, and each plate served as one replicate. For unsorted PBMC, each replicate PCR was loaded with about 300 ng genomic DNA, equivalent to tens of thousands of T cell genomes. Unsorted PBMC genomic DNA was sequenced across ten immunoSEQ deep assay plates. Purified libraries were measured with a Qubit 3.0 fluorometer, size-checked on a Bioanalyzer 2100, and measured again with the KAPA Library Quantification kit. Every immunoSEQ 96-well plate was sequenced on a separate single-read 150-cycle Illumina NextSeq 550 flow cell. On the study's bioinformatics: The immunoSEQ output contained only junctional sequences without quality scores, so filtering could not match that applied to full-length reads. To assign V/J genes and CDR3, sequences were annotated against IMGT germline references using PyIR, a Python wrapper for IgBLAST v1.9. Reads with weak V/J assignments (E-value above 1e-6), missing CDR3, stop codons, out-of-frame junctions, or ambiguous translated residues were removed. V3J clonotypes were defined by identical inferred V gene, J gene, and CDR3 amino acid sequence. To compute the percentage overlap between repertoires, the number of shared unique clonotypes was divided by the size of the smaller repertoire. Three approaches were used to assess repertoire richness: RTK rarefaction, the Chao1 estimator, and Recon v2.1 estimates of unobserved clonotypes. TCRdb limited this immuneACCESS table to in-frame rearrangements with V and J called. A share of clones is missing; checked studies link under half to unresolved V genes, and the rest is unexplained. V and J calls and clone size are those listed in that table; D and trimming were worked out from the DNA. A total of fewer than 500,000 clones appear in this sample, nearly 80% of them only once. The ten largest clones capture 9.5% to 15% of the sample.

Regarding this clone: The target of this receptor is not known. It has no much larger one-base neighbor in the sample; base qualities were not kept.

The donors were healthy, HIV-negative adults with no recently reported acute infections or vaccinations. All donors were Caucasian adults living in Nashville, Tennessee, USA. For unsorted samples, some 87 million PBMCs were counted, and genomic DNA was extracted using the QIAamp DNA Blood Mini kit. After blood collection by leukapheresis, PBMCs were isolated using Ficoll-Histopaque density gradient centrifugation and then cryopreserved in the vapor phase of liquid nitrogen. Paper-wide results and their limitations: Only blood was sampled, and tissue TCR repertoires likely differ from those in blood. Pairwise subsampling led to the expectation that sequencing depth would affect the degree of clonotype sharing among donors. Because the study included a small number of donors, the genetic and exposure-history diversity represented was limited.

The sequence came from a woman between 40 and 50 years old in good health. Some clones in this sample may be carry-over from other donors' samples. Sequencing was done on a sample of PBMCs.

The DNA reads as follows: TGCGCCAGCAGCCAAGATCCCGTCTCCTACGAGCAGTACTTC. This is translated as CASSQDPVSYEQYF. This sequence uses TRBV4-3 and TRBJ2-7, with no confident D gene call. The germline ends are 6 bases apart after V is trimmed by 0 bases and J by 0 bases. The CDR3 holds 14 amino acids from the cysteine to the phenylalanine. Only the CDR3 DNA is retained, 42 bases long and in frame from the first base. The germline V gene sets CDR1 to LGHNA and CDR2 to YSLEER.